The rows below give T cell receptor beta chains drawn from one sample of a study of blood T cell repertoires in COVID-19. The repertoire was sequenced with immunoSEQ multiplex PCR; TCRdb's copy has only in-frame clones and lacks some. The sample contains roughly 200,000 clones, around 82% of which appear only once. The sequenced material came from PBMCs or T cells enriched from blood (not recorded which). These receptors all stem from a woman aged 55-69 years with acute COVID-19. Each CDR3 is given with its conserved first and last residue. A D gene is named only where the DNA matches it firmly.

V gene,D gene,J gene,CDR3 protein,CDR3 DNA
TRBV6-2/TRBV6-3,TRBD2,TRBJ2-1,CASSYPTSGSELSHNEQFF,TGTGCCAGCAGTTACCCAACTAGCGGGAGTGAGTTATCCCACAATGAGCAGTTCTTC
TRBV4-1,NA,TRBJ2-5,CASSRGETQYF,TGCGCCAGCAGCCGCGGGGAGACCCAGTACTTC
TRBV10-3,NA,TRBJ2-2,CAISQGTNTGELFF,TGTGCCATCAGTCAGGGGACGAACACCGGGGAGCTGTTTTTT
TRBV6-2/TRBV6-3,NA,TRBJ1-5,CASSYGPFNQPQHF,TGTGCCAGCAGTTATGGGCCCTTCAATCAGCCCCAGCATTTT
TRBV10-1,NA,TRBJ1-1,CASSAAGLHTEAFF,TGCGCCAGCAGTGCGGCAGGGCTCCACACTGAAGCTTTCTTT
TRBV29-1,NA,TRBJ2-7,CSVGGAYEQYF,TGCAGCGTTGGCGGGGCGTACGAGCAGTACTTC
TRBV3-1/TRBV3-2,TRBD1,TRBJ1-2,CASNTGGGNYGYTF,TGTGCCAGCAACACAGGGGGAGGCAACTATGGCTACACCTTC
TRBV29-1,NA,TRBJ2-5,CSAEPGLETQYF,TGCAGCGCCGAACCGGGACTAGAGACCCAGTACTTC
TRBV6-1,NA,TRBJ1-4,CASSEIQGGEKLFF,TGTGCCAGCAGTGAAATACAGGGCGGTGAAAAACTGTTTTTT
TRBV5-6,TRBD2,TRBJ2-6,CASSGRDRGANVLTF,TGTGCCAGCAGCGGGAGGGATCGTGGGGCCAACGTCCTGACTTTC
TRBV10-3,TRBD2,TRBJ2-1,CAISWTSGRAGEQFF,TGTGCCATCAGCTGGACTAGCGGGAGGGCCGGAGAGCAGTTCTTC
TRBV19,NA,TRBJ2-3,CASGGTVTDTQYF,TGTGCCAGTGGGGGGACGGTCACAGATACGCAGTATTTT
TRBV9,TRBD2,TRBJ2-7,CASSVGSSGTYEQYF,TGTGCCAGCAGCGTAGGTTCCAGCGGGACCTACGAGCAGTACTTC
TRBV6-5,TRBD1,TRBJ1-2,CASRDRPEGGYTF,TGTGCCAGCCGGGACAGGCCTGAGGGGGGCTACACCTTC
TRBV27,NA,TRBJ1-4,CASRFGGANEKLFF,TGTGCCAGCCGTTTTGGAGGGGCTAATGAAAAACTGTTTTTT